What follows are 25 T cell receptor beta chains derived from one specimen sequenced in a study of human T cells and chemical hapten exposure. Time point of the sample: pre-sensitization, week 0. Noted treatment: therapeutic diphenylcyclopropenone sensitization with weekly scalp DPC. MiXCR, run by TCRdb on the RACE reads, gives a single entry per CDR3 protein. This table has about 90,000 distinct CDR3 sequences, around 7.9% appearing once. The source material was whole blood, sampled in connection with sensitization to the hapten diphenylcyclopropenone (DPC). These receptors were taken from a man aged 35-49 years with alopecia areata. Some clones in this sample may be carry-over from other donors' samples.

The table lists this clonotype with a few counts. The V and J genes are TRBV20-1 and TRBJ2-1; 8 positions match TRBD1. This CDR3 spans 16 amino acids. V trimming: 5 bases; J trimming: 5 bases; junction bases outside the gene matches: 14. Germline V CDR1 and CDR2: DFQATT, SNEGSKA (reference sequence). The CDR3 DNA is TGCAGTGCTGATACAGTGCCGGGACAGGTCAACAATGAGCAGTTCTTC. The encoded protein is CSADTVPGQVNNEQFF.

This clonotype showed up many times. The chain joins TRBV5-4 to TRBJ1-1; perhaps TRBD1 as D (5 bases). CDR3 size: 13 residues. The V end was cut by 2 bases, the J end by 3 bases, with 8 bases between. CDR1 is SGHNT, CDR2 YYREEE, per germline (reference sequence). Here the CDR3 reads CASSLVGDTEAFF. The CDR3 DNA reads TGTGCCAGCAGCTTAGTAGGGGACACTGAAGCTTTCTTT. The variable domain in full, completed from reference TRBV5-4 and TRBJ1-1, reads ETGVTQSPTHLIKTRGQQVTLRCSSQSGHNTVSWYQQALGQGPQFIFQYYREEENGRGNFPPRFSGLQFPNYSSELNVNALELDDSALYLCASSLVGDTEAFFGQGTRLTVV.

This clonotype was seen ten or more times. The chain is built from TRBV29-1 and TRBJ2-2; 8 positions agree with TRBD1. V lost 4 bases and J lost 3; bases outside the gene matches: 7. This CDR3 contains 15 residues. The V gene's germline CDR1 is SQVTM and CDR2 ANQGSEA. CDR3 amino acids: CSVARGRRDTGELFF. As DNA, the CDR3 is TGCAGCGTTGCCAGGGGGCGCAGGGACACCGGGGAGCTGTTTTTT.

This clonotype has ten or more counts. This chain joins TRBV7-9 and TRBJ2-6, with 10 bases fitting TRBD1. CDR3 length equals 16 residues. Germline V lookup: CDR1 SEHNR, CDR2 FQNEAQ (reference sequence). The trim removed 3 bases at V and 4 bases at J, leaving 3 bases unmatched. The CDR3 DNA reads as TGTGCCAGCAGCTTGGACAGGGGGTCCGGGGCCAACGTCCTGACTTTC. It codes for CASSLDRGSGANVLTF.

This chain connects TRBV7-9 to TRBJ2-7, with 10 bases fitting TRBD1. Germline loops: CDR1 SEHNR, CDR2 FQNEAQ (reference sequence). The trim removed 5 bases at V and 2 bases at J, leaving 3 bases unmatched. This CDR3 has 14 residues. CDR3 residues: CASSPGTGAYEQYV. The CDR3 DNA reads TGTGCCAGCAGCCCAGGGACAGGGGCCTACGAGCAGTACGTC.

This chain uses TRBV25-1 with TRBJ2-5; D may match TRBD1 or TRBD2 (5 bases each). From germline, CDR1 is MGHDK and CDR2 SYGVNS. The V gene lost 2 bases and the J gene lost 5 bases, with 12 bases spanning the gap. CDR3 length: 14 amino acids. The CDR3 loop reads CASSEPGRVETQYF. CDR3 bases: TGTGCCAGCAGTGAACCAGGGCGGGTTGAGACCCAGTACTTC.

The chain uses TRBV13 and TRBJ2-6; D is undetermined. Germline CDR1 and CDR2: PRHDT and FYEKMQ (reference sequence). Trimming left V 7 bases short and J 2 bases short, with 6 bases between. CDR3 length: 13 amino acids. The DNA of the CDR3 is TGTGCCAGCACCTCCCCTGGGGCCAACGTCCTGACTTTC. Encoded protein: CASTSPGANVLTF.

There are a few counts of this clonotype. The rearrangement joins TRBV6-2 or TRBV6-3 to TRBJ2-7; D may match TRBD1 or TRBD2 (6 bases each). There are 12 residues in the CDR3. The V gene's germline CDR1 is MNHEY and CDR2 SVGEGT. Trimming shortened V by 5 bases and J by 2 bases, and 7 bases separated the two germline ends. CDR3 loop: CASSRGPYEQYV. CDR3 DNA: TGTGCCAGCAGTCGGGGGCCCTACGAGCAGTACGTC.

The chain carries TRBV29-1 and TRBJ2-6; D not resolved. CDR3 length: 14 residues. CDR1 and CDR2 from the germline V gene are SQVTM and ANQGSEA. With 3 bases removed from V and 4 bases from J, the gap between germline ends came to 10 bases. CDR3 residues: CSVEQNWGANVLTF. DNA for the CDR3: TGCAGCGTTGAGCAGAACTGGGGGGCCAACGTCCTGACTTTC.

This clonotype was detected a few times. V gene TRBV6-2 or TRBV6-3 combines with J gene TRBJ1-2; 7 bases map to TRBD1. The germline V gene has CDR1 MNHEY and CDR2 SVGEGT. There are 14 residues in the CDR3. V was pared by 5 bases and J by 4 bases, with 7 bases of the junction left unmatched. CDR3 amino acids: CASSLQDRFYGYTF. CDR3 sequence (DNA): TGTGCCAGCAGTCTTCAGGACAGGTTCTATGGCTACACCTTC.

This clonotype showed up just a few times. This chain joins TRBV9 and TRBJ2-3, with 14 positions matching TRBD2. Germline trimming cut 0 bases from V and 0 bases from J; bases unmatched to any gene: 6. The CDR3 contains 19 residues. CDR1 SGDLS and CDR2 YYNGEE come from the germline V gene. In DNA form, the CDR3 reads TGTGCCAGCAGCGTAGACTCCGGACTAGCGGGAGGTAGCACAGATACGCAGTATTTT. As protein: CASSVDSGLAGGSTDTQYF.

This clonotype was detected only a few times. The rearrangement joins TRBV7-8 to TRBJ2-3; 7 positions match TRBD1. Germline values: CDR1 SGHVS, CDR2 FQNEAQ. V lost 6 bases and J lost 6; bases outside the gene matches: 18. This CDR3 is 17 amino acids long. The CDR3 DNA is TGTGCCAGCAGACCAGACCGGGACAGTGAACTTCTGGATACGCAGTATTTT. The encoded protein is CASRPDRDSELLDTQYF. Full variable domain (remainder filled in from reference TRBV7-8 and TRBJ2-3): GAGVSQSPRYKVAKRGQDVALRCDPISGHVSLFWYQQALGQGPEFLTYFQNEAQLDKSGLPSDRFFAERPEGSVSTLKIQRTQQEDSAVYLCASRPDRDSELLDTQYFGPGTRLTVL.

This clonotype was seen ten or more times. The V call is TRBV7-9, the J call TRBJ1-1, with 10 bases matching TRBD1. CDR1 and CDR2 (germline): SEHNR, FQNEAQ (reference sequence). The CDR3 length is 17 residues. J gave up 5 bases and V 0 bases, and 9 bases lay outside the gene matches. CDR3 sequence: CASSLAGQGGTGTEAFF. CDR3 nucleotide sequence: TGTGCCAGCAGCTTAGCCGGACAGGGGGGAACGGGGACTGAAGCTTTCTTT.

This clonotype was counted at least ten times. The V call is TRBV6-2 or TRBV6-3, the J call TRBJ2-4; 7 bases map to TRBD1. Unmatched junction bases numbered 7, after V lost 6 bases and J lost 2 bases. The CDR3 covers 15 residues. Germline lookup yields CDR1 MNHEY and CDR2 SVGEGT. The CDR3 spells CASRDRQGPKNIQYF. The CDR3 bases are TGTGCCAGCAGGGACAGACAGGGACCCAAAAACATTCAGTACTTC.

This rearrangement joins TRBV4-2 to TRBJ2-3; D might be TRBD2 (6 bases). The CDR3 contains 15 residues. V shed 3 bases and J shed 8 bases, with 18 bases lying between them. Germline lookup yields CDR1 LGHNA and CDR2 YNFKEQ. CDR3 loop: CASSHRDFMRVTQYF. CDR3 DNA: TGTGCCAGCAGCCACCGGGACTTTATGCGAGTTACGCAGTATTTT.

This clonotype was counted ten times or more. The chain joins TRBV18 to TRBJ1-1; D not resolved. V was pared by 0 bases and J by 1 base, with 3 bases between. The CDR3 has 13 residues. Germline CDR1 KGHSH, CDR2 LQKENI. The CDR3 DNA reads TGTGCCAGCTCACCACCGGGGAACACTGAAGCTTTCTTT. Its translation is CASSPPGNTEAFF.

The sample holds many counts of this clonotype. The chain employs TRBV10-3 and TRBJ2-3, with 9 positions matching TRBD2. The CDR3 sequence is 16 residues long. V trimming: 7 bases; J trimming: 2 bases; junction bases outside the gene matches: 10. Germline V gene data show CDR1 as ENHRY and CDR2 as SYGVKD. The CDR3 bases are TGTGCCATCAAATCACCCCGACTAGCGGTCACAGATACGCAGTATTTT. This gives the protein CAIKSPRLAVTDTQYF.

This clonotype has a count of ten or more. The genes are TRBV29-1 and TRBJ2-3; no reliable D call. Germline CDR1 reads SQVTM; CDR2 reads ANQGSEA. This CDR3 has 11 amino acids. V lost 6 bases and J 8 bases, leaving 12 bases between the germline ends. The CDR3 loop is CSVARDGTQYF. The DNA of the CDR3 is TGCAGCGTGGCTAGGGATGGTACGCAGTATTTT.

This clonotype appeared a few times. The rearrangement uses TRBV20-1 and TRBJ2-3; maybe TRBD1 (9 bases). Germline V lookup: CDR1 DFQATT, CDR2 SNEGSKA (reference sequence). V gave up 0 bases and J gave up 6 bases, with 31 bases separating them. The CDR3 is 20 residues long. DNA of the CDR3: TGCAGTGCTAGAGAACCGGGGGGGGGACAGGGAAAGCGGGGTTTGGATACGCAGTATTTT. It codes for CSAREPGGGQGKRGLDTQYF.

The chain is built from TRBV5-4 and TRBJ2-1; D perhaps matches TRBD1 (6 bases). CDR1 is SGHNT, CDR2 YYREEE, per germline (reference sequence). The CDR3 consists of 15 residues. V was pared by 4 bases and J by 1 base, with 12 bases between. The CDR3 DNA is TGTGCCAGCAGCCCTACAGGGTTTTCCTACAATGAGCAGTTCTTC. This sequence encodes CASSPTGFSYNEQFF.

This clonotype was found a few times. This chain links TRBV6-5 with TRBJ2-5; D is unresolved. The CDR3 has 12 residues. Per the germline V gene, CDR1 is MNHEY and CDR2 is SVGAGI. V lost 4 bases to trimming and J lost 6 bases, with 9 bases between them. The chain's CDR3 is CASSSVEKTQYF. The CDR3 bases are TGTGCCAGCAGTTCAGTGGAAAAGACCCAGTACTTC.

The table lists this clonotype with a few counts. CDR3 in amino acids: CASSPGRDTQYF. CDR3 DNA: TGTGCCAGCTCACCAGGGCGCGATACGCAGTATTTT. The chain employs TRBV18 and TRBJ2-3; the D is unclear. The CDR3 extends over 12 amino acids. V lost 2 bases and J 6 bases, leaving 6 bases between the germline ends. CDR1 is KGHSH and CDR2 is LQKENI in the germline V gene.

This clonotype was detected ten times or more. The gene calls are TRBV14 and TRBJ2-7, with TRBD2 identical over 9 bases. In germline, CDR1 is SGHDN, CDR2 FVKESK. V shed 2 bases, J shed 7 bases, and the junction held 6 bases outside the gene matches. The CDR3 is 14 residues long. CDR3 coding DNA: TGTGCCAGCAGCCAATTAGCGGGAGCAGGTGAGCAGTACGTC. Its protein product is CASSQLAGAGEQYV.

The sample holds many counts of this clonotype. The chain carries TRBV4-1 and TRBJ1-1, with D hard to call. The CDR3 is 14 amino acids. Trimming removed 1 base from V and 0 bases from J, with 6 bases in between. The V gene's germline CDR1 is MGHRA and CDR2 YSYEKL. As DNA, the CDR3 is TGCGCCAGCAGCCAAGCCAGACTGAACACTGAAGCTTTCTTT. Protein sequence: CASSQARLNTEAFF.

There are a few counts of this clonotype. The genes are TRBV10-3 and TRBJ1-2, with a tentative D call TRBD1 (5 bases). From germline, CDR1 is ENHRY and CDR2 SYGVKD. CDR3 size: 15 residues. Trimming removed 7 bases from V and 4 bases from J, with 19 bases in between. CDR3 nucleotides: TGTGCCATCAATCAAGGTCAAGGGGAGGGCTATGGCTACACCTTC. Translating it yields CAINQGQGEGYGYTF.